This T cell receptor (beta chain) was observed in a study of blood T cell repertoires in COVID-19. Overall study: Sample material is recorded as cDNA or gDNA derived from T cells, B-cell-depleted T cells, or PBMCs.

Under the authors' procedure: Nucleated cell number was recorded as an estimate derived from reference gene primer amplification. Profiled with immunoSEQ multiplex PCR; TCRdb holds only in-frame clones, not every one. That table gives V, J and clone size, and the DNA gave D and trimming. The top ten hold nearly 45% of the sample, which has 70,000 to 100,000 clones, 88% seen once. CDR1 is LNHDA and CDR2 is SQIVND in the germline V gene (reference sequence). This CDR3 is 14 amino acids long. V was shortened by 0 bases and J by 4 bases, with 9 bases between the two germline ends. V usage is TRBV19 and J usage is TRBJ1-2; TRBD1 might be the D (5 bases). The sample taken for sequencing was peripheral blood. The receptor's source is a human donor in a cohort sampled during active COVID-19. CDR3 loop: CASSIDLGGYGYTF. CDR3 DNA: TGTGCCAGTAGTATAGATCTCGGGGGCTATGGCTACACCTTC.